Listed here are 20 T cell receptor beta chains from one sample, sequenced in a study of T cell changes during pregnancy in multiple sclerosis. The table came from immunoSEQ multiplex PCR; TCRdb's copy has only in-frame clones and leaves some out. The table records some 47,000 clones, 95% to 97% of them present only once. The source was peripheral blood, collected in the second trimester of pregnancy. The source of these receptors is a female donor with multiple sclerosis, enrolled in a pregnancy study.

V is TRBV7-2 and J is TRBJ1-6; no clear D. CDR1 and CDR2 from the germline V gene are SGHTA and FQGNSA. V was trimmed by 5 bases and J by 11 bases, leaving 13 bases between them. The CDR3 contains 13 residues. The CDR3 region has the DNA TGTGCCAGCAGCCCAAGTACAAATCCACCCCTCCACTTT. Amino acids: CASSPSTNPPLHF.

This clone occurred once. The chain couples TRBV19 to TRBJ1-2; D perhaps matches TRBD1 (6 bases). V was clipped by 0 bases and J by 2 bases, with 7 bases between them. The germline gives CDR1 LNHDA, CDR2 SQIVND (reference sequence). The CDR3 runs to 14 residues. CDR3 sequence reads: CASSIDQGNYGYTF. CDR3 DNA sequence: TGTGCCAGTAGTATAGATCAGGGGAACTATGGCTACACCTTC.

The chain uses TRBV6-5 and TRBJ2-7; D is perhaps TRBD1 (6 bases). Trimming cost V 10 bases and J 5 bases, with 21 bases left between them. The CDR3 length is 14 residues. Germline-derived CDR1 and CDR2 are MNHEY and SVGAGI. The CDR3 nucleotides read TGTGCCATCCCGATCCCCACAGGGAACCACGAGCAGTACTTC. Translated: CAIPIPTGNHEQYF.

The chain employs TRBV11-3 and TRBJ2-1, with D possibly matching TRBD2 (5 bases). The CDR3 runs 13 residues. V was clipped by 6 bases and J by 5 bases, with 11 bases between them. Germline V gene sequence: CDR1 SGHNT, CDR2 YENEEA. CDR3 DNA sequence: TGTGCCAGCAGAGGTGGGAGCAACAATGAGCAGTTCTTC. Its translation: CASRGGSNNEQFF.

The V call is TRBV11-2, the J call TRBJ2-2, with unresolved D. This CDR3 has 14 amino acids. The germline V gene has CDR1 SGHAT and CDR2 FQNNGV. V was trimmed by 3 bases and J by 3 bases, leaving 8 bases between them. The CDR3 DNA reads TGTGCCAGCAGCTTCGTGGCAGACACCGGGGAGCTGTTTTTT. This codes for CASSFVADTGELFF.

The V gene is TRBV27, the J gene TRBJ2-1, with 7 bases aligning to TRBD2. The CDR3 runs 14 residues. CDR1 MNHEY and CDR2 SMNVEV come from the germline V gene (reference sequence). The trim removed 6 bases at V and 7 bases at J, leaving 9 bases unmatched. The CDR3 reads CASRFSSGENEQFF. The CDR3 DNA is TGTGCCAGCAGATTCTCTAGCGGAGAGAATGAGCAGTTCTTC.

This chain links TRBV28 with TRBJ1-6, with 7 bases matching TRBD1. V shed 2 bases, J shed 9 bases, and the junction held 7 bases outside the gene matches. There are 15 residues in the CDR3. Germline V lookup: CDR1 MDHEN, CDR2 SYDVKM. The CDR3 reads CASSLHNRGSSPLHF. CDR3 in DNA: TGTGCCAGCAGTTTACATAACAGGGGATCTTCACCCCTCCACTTT.

V is TRBV6-5 and J is TRBJ1-2, with TRBD1 identical over 10 bases. Germline V lookup: CDR1 MNHEY, CDR2 SVGAGI. The CDR3 spans 14 residues. V gave up 2 bases and J gave up 8 bases; unmatched junction bases: 5. CDR3 coding DNA: TGTGCCAGCAGTTACGTCGGACAGGGGGGAGGCTACACCTTC. It specifies CASSYVGQGGGYTF.

The chain couples TRBV18 to TRBJ1-2; 10 bases match TRBD1. This CDR3 has 14 residues. Germline V gene lookup returns CDR1 KGHSH and CDR2 LQKENI. V lost 2 bases and J lost 4; bases outside the gene matches: 1. The CDR3 spells CASSPGTGAYGYTF. The DNA of the CDR3 is TGTGCCAGCTCACCAGGGACAGGGGCCTATGGCTACACCTTC.

The chain employs TRBV7-9 and TRBJ2-5; tentatively, D is TRBD2 (6 bases). CDR3 size: 15 residues. Germline lookup yields CDR1 SEHNR and CDR2 FQNEAQ (reference sequence). V gave up 2 bases and J gave up 5 bases, with 15 bases separating them. The CDR3, as DNA: TGTGCCAGCAGCTTACTTAGCGGATCCGGGGAGACCCAGTACTTC. Its translation: CASSLLSGSGETQYF.

This clone was found once. The chain carries TRBV9 and TRBJ2-3, with D possibly matching TRBD1 (5 bases). V lost 5 bases to trimming and J lost 3 bases, with 7 bases between them. This CDR3 comprises 12 residues. Per the germline V gene, CDR1 is SGDLS and CDR2 is YYNGEE. The CDR3 DNA reads TGTGCCAGCAGGTCAGGGACAGATACGCAGTATTTT. Its translation is CASRSGTDTQYF.

The chain carries TRBV7-2 and TRBJ2-5; possibly TRBD1 for D (5 bases). Germline loops: CDR1 SGHTA, CDR2 FQGNSA. There are 14 residues in the CDR3. Trimming stripped 5 bases from V and 5 bases from J, with 15 bases between. The CDR3 spells CASSQGARLETQYF. CDR3 nucleotides: TGTGCCAGCAGCCAGGGTGCCCGGCTGGAGACCCAGTACTTC.

Worth noting for this clone: One junction end disagrees with the germline gene, perhaps due to a read error. The chain recombines TRBV27 with TRBJ2-3, with TRBD2 as a possible D gene (7 bases). In germline, CDR1 is MNHEY, CDR2 SMNVEV (reference sequence). The CDR3 is 15 residues long. The CDR3 sequence is CASSLSRPSLDSGEF. Here the CDR3 DNA reads TGTGCCAGCAGTTTATCCAGGCCGTCCCTGGACAGCGGGGAATTT.

The CDR3 nucleotides read TGTGCCAGCAGCGTCGGGGATGCCTACAATGAGCAGTTCTTC. This translates into CASSVGDAYNEQFF. This chain uses TRBV9 with TRBJ2-1, with a weak D call TRBD2 (5 bases). CDR3 length: 14 amino acids. Germline CDR1 SGDLS, CDR2 YYNGEE. The V end was cut by 2 bases, the J end by 2 bases, with 8 bases between.

The chain uses TRBV4-3 and TRBJ2-1; 9 nucleotides match TRBD2. V dropped 3 bases and J dropped 0; count of bases not matched to a gene: 6. The germline V gene has CDR1 LGHNA and CDR2 YSLEER. This CDR3 spans 17 amino acids. In DNA form, the CDR3 reads TGCGCCAGCAGCCAGGGTCTAGCGGGGTCCTCCTACAATGAGCAGTTCTTC. Protein: CASSQGLAGSSYNEQFF.

The CDR3 sequence is CASTKLAAIYNEQFF. The CDR3 coding sequence is TGTGCCAGCACCAAACTAGCGGCCATCTACAATGAGCAGTTCTTC. The rearrangement joins TRBV28 to TRBJ2-1; 8 bases match TRBD2. After removal of 7 bases from V and 3 bases from J, the junction contained 8 bases not matched to a gene. The CDR3 sequence is 15 residues long. Germline V CDR1 and CDR2: MDHEN, SYDVKM.

The V call is TRBV6-6, the J call TRBJ2-3; D remains unclear. The CDR3 has 13 amino acids. The V gene's germline CDR1 is MNHNY and CDR2 SVGAGI (reference sequence). The V end was cut by 4 bases, the J end by 3 bases, with 8 bases between. The CDR3 DNA reads TGTGCCAGCAGTTCTAGGCTAACAGATACGCAGTATTTT. The encoded protein is CASSSRLTDTQYF.

This chain connects TRBV18 to TRBJ1-1, with D perhaps TRBD1 (5 bases). Germline CDR1 reads KGHSH; CDR2 reads LQKENI. This CDR3 contains 13 residues. Trimming stripped 3 bases from V and 11 bases from J, with 16 bases between. CDR3 protein: CASSPVGGFDAFF. CDR3 in DNA: TGTGCCAGCTCACCCGTCGGGGGATTTGACGCTTTCTTT.

The chain recombines TRBV7-9 with TRBJ1-1, with a tentative D call TRBD1 (5 bases). V gave up 1 base and J gave up 1 base, with 10 bases separating them. Germline V CDR1 and CDR2: SEHNR, FQNEAQ (reference sequence). This CDR3 has 15 amino acids. The CDR3 loop is CASSLVGGENTEAFF. The CDR3 region has the DNA TGTGCCAGCAGCTTAGTCGGGGGGGAGAACACTGAAGCTTTCTTT.

This sequence joins TRBV7-2 and TRBJ2-7, with 10 bases identical to TRBD2. The junction had 6 bases not matched to a gene; V was cut back by 5 bases and J by 5 bases. CDR3 size: 14 residues. Germline loops: CDR1 SGHTA, CDR2 FQGNSA. In nucleotides, the CDR3 is TGTGCCAGCAGCCGAGCGGGAGGGCCCCACGAGCAGTACTTC. Protein: CASSRAGGPHEQYF.